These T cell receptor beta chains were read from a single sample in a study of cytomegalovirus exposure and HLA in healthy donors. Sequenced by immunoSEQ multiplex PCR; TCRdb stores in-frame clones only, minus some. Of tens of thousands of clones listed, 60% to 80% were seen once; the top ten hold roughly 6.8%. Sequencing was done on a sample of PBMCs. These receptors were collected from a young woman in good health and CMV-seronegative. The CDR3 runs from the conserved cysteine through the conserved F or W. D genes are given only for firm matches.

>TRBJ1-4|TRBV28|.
CASSDSFLEKLFF
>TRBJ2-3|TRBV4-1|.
CASSQSFLWTTDTQYF
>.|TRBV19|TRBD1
CASTPGQPYEQYF
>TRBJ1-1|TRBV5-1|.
CASSLKRGGETEAFF
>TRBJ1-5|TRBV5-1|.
CASSPGPGDGNQPQHF
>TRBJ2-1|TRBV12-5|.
CASGLVRGALPYNEQFF
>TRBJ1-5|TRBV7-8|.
CASSSLGPINQPQHF
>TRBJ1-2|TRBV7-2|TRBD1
CASSLSSRGRGRYGYTF
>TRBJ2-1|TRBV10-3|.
CAISVGRSRGSDEQFF
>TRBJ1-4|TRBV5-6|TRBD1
CASSVTVGQGDEKLFF
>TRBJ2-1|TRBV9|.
CASSVARDYNEQFF
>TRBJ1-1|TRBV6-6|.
CASSIRGGNTEAFF
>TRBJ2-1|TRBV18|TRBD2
CASSPLLAGGNEQFF
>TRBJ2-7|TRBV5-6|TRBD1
CASSLAPAGQGYEQYF
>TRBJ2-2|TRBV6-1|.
CASSDFWGRTGELFF